These T cell receptor beta chains were read from a single sample in a study of cytomegalovirus exposure and HLA in healthy donors. Libraries were prepared by immunoSEQ multiplex PCR; TCRdb keeps only in-frame clonotypes and omits some of them. The sample yields some 120,000 clones, roughly 71% seen once. The material sequenced was PBMCs. The receptors were sampled from a woman aged 50 to 60 in good health and CMV-seropositive. Both conserved end residues are part of each CDR3. D genes are given only for firm matches. Only part of the rows carry a size: once, few, many, or a class if the clone is expanded.

D gene,J gene,V gene,CDR3 length,clone size,CDR3 protein,CDR3 DNA
TRBD2,TRBJ2-5,TRBV5-1,16,-,CASSRDAGVSQETQYF,TGCGCCAGCAGCCGAGATGCGGGGGTCAGCCAAGAGACCCAGTACTTC
-,TRBJ2-1,TRBV30,16,-,CAWSTPKSGFHNEQFF,TGTGCCTGGAGTACGCCAAAATCAGGTTTCCACAATGAGCAGTTCTTC
-,TRBJ1-1,TRBV7-6,16,-,CASSLATLGADTEAFF,TGTGCCAGCAGCTTAGCGACTCTGGGGGCCGACACTGAAGCTTTCTTT
-,TRBJ1-4,TRBV6-5,16,-,CASSYSRAQGLKKLFF,TGTGCCAGCAGTTACTCGCGTGCACAGGGATTGAAAAAACTGTTTTTT
-,TRBJ1-5,TRBV25-1,13,few,CASSASQDQPQHF,TGTGCCAGCTCGGCGAGCCAGGATCAGCCCCAGCATTTT
TRBD1,TRBJ2-5,TRBV7-7,15,-,CASSLEGQGKETQYF,TGTGCCAGCAGCTTAGAGGGACAGGGGAAAGAGACCCAGTACTTC
-,TRBJ2-3,TRBV19,14,once,CASSPYAYTDTQYF,TGTGCCAGTAGTCCCTATGCCTACACAGATACGCAGTATTTT
-,TRBJ1-3,TRBV6-5,14,-,CASSPRGAGNTIYF,TGTGCCAGCAGTCCCAGGGGTGCTGGAAACACCATATATTTT
-,TRBJ2-7,TRBV6-1,13,-,CASSPRDIYEQYF,TGTGCCAGCAGCCCCAGGGACATTTACGAGCAGTACTTC
-,TRBJ1-2,TRBV9,17,-,CASSVGARPLGNYGYTF,TGTGCCAGCAGCGTAGGGGCAAGGCCCCTGGGCAACTATGGCTACACCTTC
-,TRBJ2-3,TRBV7-8,17,-,CASSIRGARVFPDTQYF,TGTGCCAGCAGTATCCGGGGGGCCAGGGTGTTCCCAGATACGCAGTATTTT
-,TRBJ1-2,TRBV2,12,-,CASGGRGYGYTF,TGTGCCAGCGGGGGGAGGGGCTACGGCTACACCTTC
-,TRBJ2-5,TRBV30,11,-,CAWSLQETQYF,TGTGCCTGGAGCCTCCAAGAGACCCAGTACTTC
TRBD2,TRBJ2-1,TRBV5-6,16,-,CASSPFFGGGYNEQFF,TGTGCCAGCAGCCCCTTCTTTGGCGGGGGGTACAATGAGCAGTTCTTC
-,TRBJ1-2,TRBV4-3,17,-,CASSQDLEGVVGYGYTF,TGCGCCAGCAGCCAAGATTTGGAGGGAGTGGTTGGCTATGGCTACACCTTC
TRBD1,TRBJ2-5,TRBV5-4,15,-,CASSLGGTGQETQYF,TGTGCCAGCAGCTTGGGAGGGACAGGGCAAGAGACCCAGTACTTC
-,TRBJ1-4,TRBV9,15,few,CASSVDLATNEKLFF,TGTGCCAGCAGCGTAGATCTTGCAACTAATGAAAAACTGTTTTTT
-,TRBJ1-3,TRBV6-5,16,-,CASSYQRDSPGNTIYF,TGTGCCAGCAGTTACCAACGAGATTCGCCCGGAAACACCATATATTTT
-,TRBJ2-1,TRBV7-8,11,-,CASSPLYEQFF,TGTGCCAGCAGCCCCTTATATGAGCAGTTCTTC
-,TRBJ2-5,TRBV5-1,14,-,CASSGGRGSETQYF,TGCGCCAGCAGCGGGGGGCGGGGGTCAGAGACCCAGTACTTC
-,TRBJ1-1,TRBV11-2,14,-,CASSLAGANTEAFF,TGTGCCAGCAGCTTAGCAGGGGCGAACACTGAAGCTTTCTTT
-,TRBJ2-5,TRBV6-5,13,-,CASSRDIPETQYF,TGTGCCAGCAGCCGGGACATCCCAGAGACCCAGTACTTC
-,TRBJ2-5,TRBV27,17,-,CASSSRQVGPPRETQYF,TGTGCCAGCAGTTCCAGACAGGTCGGCCCGCCAAGGGAGACCCAGTACTTC
TRBD1,TRBJ2-1,TRBV5-5,15,-,CASSVGQMTYNEQFF,TGTGCCAGCAGCGTGGGACAGATGACCTACAATGAGCAGTTCTTC
TRBD1,TRBJ1-3,TRBV6-6,14,-,CASSYSTGGNTIYF,TGTGCCAGCAGTTACTCGACAGGGGGAAACACCATATATTTT
-,TRBJ1-3,TRBV5-6,14,few,CASSLGHPGNTIYF,TGTGCCAGCAGCCTCGGACATCCTGGAAACACCATATATTTT
-,TRBJ2-7,TRBV11-3,13,-,CASSTPPSYEQYF,TGTGCCAGCAGCACTCCCCCCTCCTACGAGCAGTACTTC
-,TRBJ1-6,TRBV19,14,-,CASSTDSLNSPLHF,TGTGCCAGTAGTACGGACAGCCTTAATTCACCCCTCCACTTT
-,TRBJ1-5,TRBV7-2,13,-,CASSSEGNQPQHF,TGTGCCAGCAGCTCAGAAGGCAATCAGCCCCAGCATTTT
-,TRBJ1-6,TRBV7-8,13,-,CASSLVRNSPLHF,TGTGCCAGCAGCTTGGTTCGGAATTCACCCCTCCACTTT
-,TRBJ1-2,TRBV6-4,14,-,CASSDGLGGYGYTF,TGTGCCAGCAGTGACGGCTTAGGGGGCTATGGCTACACCTTC
TRBD2,TRBJ2-3,TRBV10-3,14,-,CAIGTSRDGDTQYF,TGTGCCATCGGGACTAGTCGGGATGGGGATACGCAGTATTTT
-,TRBJ2-3,TRBV19,14,-,CASQTSTSTDTQYF,TGTGCCAGCCAAACCTCAACTAGCACAGATACGCAGTATTTT
TRBD1,TRBJ2-1,TRBV5-1,15,once,CASSSAGTANGEQFF,TGCGCCAGCAGCTCAGCCGGGACAGCGAACGGTGAGCAGTTCTTC
-,TRBJ2-5,TRBV9,14,-,CASSVTSRQETQYF,TGTGCCAGCAGCGTAACTAGCCGCCAAGAGACCCAGTACTTC
TRBD1,TRBJ1-6,TRBV25-1,13,-,CASGDRGGSPLHF,TGTGCCAGCGGGGACAGGGGTGGTTCACCCCTCCACTTT
-,TRBJ1-3,TRBV13,18,-,CASSAAGGQRASGNTIYF,TGTGCCAGCAGCGCCGCCGGTGGGCAGAGAGCCTCTGGAAACACCATATATTTT
TRBD2,TRBJ2-2,TRBV19,15,-,CASRTSGALTGELFF,TGTGCCAGTAGAACGAGCGGGGCTCTCACCGGGGAGCTGTTTTTT
TRBD1,TRBJ2-7,TRBV5-1,15,-,CASSPRDRGSYEQYF,TGCGCCAGCAGCCCCCGGGACAGGGGCTCCTACGAGCAGTACTTC
TRBD1,TRBJ2-5,TRBV4-3,16,-,CASSQGARQGQETQYF,TGCGCCAGCAGCCAAGGGGCTAGACAGGGCCAAGAGACCCAGTACTTC
TRBD1,TRBJ2-1,TRBV5-1,16,-,CASSSRRTGDYNEQFF,TGCGCCAGCAGCTCTAGGCGGACAGGGGACTACAATGAGCAGTTCTTC
TRBD1,TRBJ1-2,TRBV19,15,few,CASSLRTGGDYGYTF,TGTGCCAGTAGTCTGAGGACAGGGGGCGACTATGGCTACACCTTC
-,TRBJ1-2,TRBV13,16,-,CASSQKGHRPDYGYTF,TGTGCCAGCAGCCAAAAAGGACACCGCCCTGATTATGGCTACACCTTC
TRBD1,TRBJ1-1,TRBV4-1,15,-,CASSQGQGGNTEAFF,TGCGCCAGCAGCCAAGGACAGGGCGGGAACACTGAAGCTTTCTTT
-,TRBJ1-2,TRBV12-5,15,-,CASGLVGGTNYGYTF,TGTGCTAGTGGTTTGGTCGGGGGGACCAACTATGGCTACACCTTC
TRBD1,TRBJ2-1,TRBV7-9,14,-,CASSWDRGEDEQFF,TGTGCCAGCTCCTGGGACAGGGGTGAGGATGAGCAGTTCTTC
TRBD2,TRBJ2-5,TRBV10-3,15,-,CAISELAGEQETQYF,TGTGCCATCAGTGAACTAGCGGGGGAACAAGAGACCCAGTACTTC
-,TRBJ1-6,TRBV5-1,17,-,CASSFGEGQGTNSPLHF,TGCGCCAGCAGCTTTGGGGAAGGCCAGGGAACGAATTCACCCCTCCACTTT
-,TRBJ1-5,TRBV7-2,15,-,CASSLRGQQNQPQHF,TGTGCCAGCAGCTTGCGGGGTCAACAAAATCAGCCCCAGCATTTT
-,TRBJ2-5,TRBV10-2,15,-,CASSEIYDRKETQYF,TGCGCCAGCAGCGAAATTTATGACAGGAAAGAGACCCAGTACTTC
TRBD1,TRBJ1-1,TRBV5-5,16,once,CASSLGGPGGNTEAFF,TGTGCCAGCAGCTTGGGGGGGCCAGGGGGGAACACTGAAGCTTTCTTT
-,TRBJ2-5,TRBV30,11,-,CAYSIRETQYF,TGTGCCTACTCAATTCGGGAGACCCAGTACTTC
-,TRBJ2-5,TRBV9,12,-,CASKTEGETQYF,TGTGCCAGCAAGACTGAGGGAGAGACCCAGTACTTC